A selection of T cell receptor beta chains follows, all from one sample in a study of T cells after posttransplantation cyclophosphamide. Libraries were prepared by immunoSEQ multiplex PCR; TCRdb keeps only in-frame clonotypes and omits some of them. The sample shows around 35,000 clones, no singletons; the ten largest hold about 7%. Sequences were obtained from PBMCs. These receptors were obtained from a woman aged 50 to 60 in good health and a related stem cell transplant donor. CDR3s include the opening cysteine and the closing phenylalanine or tryptophan. Fields, in order: J gene, D gene, clone size, V gene, CDR3 DNA, CDR3 protein. The D gene is left open where the match is weak. Size tells how often a clone was seen (once, few, many) or the class of an expanded clone, and some rows leave it out.

TRBJ2-1 | NA | many | TRBV28 | TGTGCCAGCAGTTTTCCCCAGGGAGCAAACAATGAGCAGTTCTTC | CASSFPQGANNEQFF
TRBJ2-5 | TRBD2 | few | TRBV10-1 | TGCGCCAGCTCGAGTAGCGGGAGAGAGACCCAGTACTTC | CASSSSGRETQYF
TRBJ2-3 | TRBD2 | many | TRBV5-1 | TGCGCCAGCAGCGGAACGGGACTAGGGACAGATACGCAGTATTTT | CASSGTGLGTDTQYF
TRBJ1-2 | NA | many | TRBV19 | TGTGCCAGTAGTATCAACAGGCGAATGGATGGCTACACCTTC | CASSINRRMDGYTF
TRBJ2-7 | TRBD2 | many | TRBV7-9 | TGTGCCAGCAGCGTCGACGCCAGACTAGCGGGAACCTACGAGCAGTACTTC | CASSVDARLAGTYEQYF
TRBJ2-2 | NA | few | TRBV24-1 | TGTGCCACCAGGGGCAACACCGGGGAGCTGTTTTTT | CATRGNTGELFF
TRBJ2-1 | NA | many | TRBV29-1 | TGCAGCGGGCGGGTACACAATGAGCAGTTCTTC | CSGRVHNEQFF
TRBJ2-5 | TRBD1 | few | TRBV28 | TGTGCCAGCAGGGAAGGGCCGGGACAGGGTCGAGAGACCCAGTACTTC | CASREGPGQGRETQYF
TRBJ2-7 | TRBD1 | few | TRBV9 | TGTGCCAGCAGAGTGGGGTCCCCGACAGGGCCGATTTCCTACGAGCAGTACTTC | CASRVGSPTGPISYEQYF
TRBJ2-2 | NA | few | TRBV11-3 | TGTGCCAGCAGCTCAGGGGCCCCCGGGGAGCTGTTTTTT | CASSSGAPGELFF
TRBJ2-1 | NA | few | TRBV29-1 | TGCAGCGTCATTTTAGTATCTCCGCAGCAGTTCTTC | CSVILVSPQQFF
TRBJ1-5 | NA | many | TRBV7-9 | TGTGCCAGCAGCTTAACGGATCAGCCCCAGCATTTT | CASSLTDQPQHF
TRBJ2-7 | NA | many | TRBV10-2 | TGCGCCAGCAGTGCATGGGGGCGGGAGAACGAGCAGTACTTC | CASSAWGRENEQYF
TRBJ2-2 | TRBD2 | many | TRBV11-2 | TGTGCCAGCAGCAGGGTGGGACTAGCGAGTTCGACCGGGGAGCTGTTTTTT | CASSRVGLASSTGELFF
TRBJ1-5 | NA | many | TRBV12-3/TRBV12-4 | TGTGCCAGCAGTTTAGGAGGGCCGGGGGGCAATCAGCCCCAGCATTTT | CASSLGGPGGNQPQHF
TRBJ2-7 | TRBD2 | many | TRBV2 | TGTGCCAGCAGTGCCTTACTAGCGGGAGAGATCGAGCAGTACTTC | CASSALLAGEIEQYF
TRBJ1-3 | NA | many | TRBV7-9 | TGTGCCAGCAGCCCACAAAACAGGGTTTCTGGAAACACCATATATTTT | CASSPQNRVSGNTIYF
TRBJ2-6 | NA | many | TRBV19 | TGTGCCAGTAGTAGAGGAAGGGCTGGGGCCAACGTCCTGACTTTC | CASSRGRAGANVLTF
TRBJ1-1 | NA | many | TRBV7-2 | TGTGCCAGCAGCTTACTCGGGAACACTGAAGCTTTCTTT | CASSLLGNTEAFF
TRBJ2-7 | NA | many | TRBV7-8 | TGTGCCAGCAGCCTGGGACTCCCCGGTTACGAGCAGTACTTC | CASSLGLPGYEQYF
TRBJ1-5 | NA | NA | TRBV30 | TGTGCCTGGAGTGTGGGGGGGAATAGCAATCAGCCCCAGCATTTT | CAWSVGGNSNQPQHF
TRBJ1-4 | TRBD1 | many | TRBV27 | TGTGCCAGCAGTTATACCAGGGGGCTGGGGGAAAAACTGTTTTTT | CASSYTRGLGEKLFF
TRBJ2-4 | TRBD1 | few | TRBV25-1 | TGTGCCAGCAGTGAATCATGGGCAGGGGGCCTAAAAAACATTCAGTACTTC | CASSESWAGGLKNIQYF
TRBJ1-1 | NA | NA | TRBV20-1 | TGCAGTGCCAAAACGAGGACTGAAGCTTTCTTT | CSAKTRTEAFF
TRBJ2-1 | TRBD1 | many | TRBV5-4 | TGTGCCAGCAGCAGGGGACAGGGGGCGGACAATGAGCAGTTCTTC | CASSRGQGADNEQFF
TRBJ1-6 | TRBD1 | few | TRBV30 | TGTGCCTGGAGTGCCCTCTCCGGGACAGAGATTTACTTT | CAWSALSGTEIYF
TRBJ1-2 | TRBD1 | many | TRBV5-1 | TGCGCCAGCAGCTCGATGACAGGGGGATACGACTATGGCTACACCTTC | CASSSMTGGYDYGYTF
TRBJ2-2 | NA | many | TRBV2 | TGTGCCAGCAGAAAGGGGGTGAACACCGGGGAGCTGTTTTTT | CASRKGVNTGELFF
TRBJ1-5 | NA | NA | TRBV27 | TGTGCCAGCAGTTTAGGGGGCCAGTTGAGCAATCAGCCCCAGCATTTT | CASSLGGQLSNQPQHF
TRBJ2-7 | NA | many | TRBV19 | TGTGCCAGTAGTTATCGGGTCAGCTCCTACGAGCAGTACTTC | CASSYRVSSYEQYF
TRBJ1-5 | NA | many | TRBV27 | TGTGCCAGCAGTTCGTCGGGCAGGGTTCACAATCAGCCCCAGCATTTT | CASSSSGRVHNQPQHF
TRBJ2-7 | NA | many | TRBV4-1 | TGCGCCAGCAGCCAAGTCCCTAGCACCTACGAGCAGTACTTC | CASSQVPSTYEQYF
TRBJ1-1 | NA | many | TRBV6-2/TRBV6-3 | TGTGCCAGCAGTTACTCGCGGGGATCAACTGAAGCTTTCTTT | CASSYSRGSTEAFF
TRBJ1-2 | TRBD1 | NA | TRBV30 | TGTGCCTGGAGCTTAAACAGGGGATTCGGGGGCTACACCTTC | CAWSLNRGFGGYTF
TRBJ2-3 | NA | NA | TRBV2 | TGTGCCTCCAGAGGCGGGAACACAGATACGCAGTATTTT | CASRGGNTDTQYF
TRBJ1-2 | NA | many | TRBV6-2/TRBV6-3 | TGTGCCAGCACCCAAAGGGTAATGAACTATGGCTACACCTTC | CASTQRVMNYGYTF
TRBJ2-2 | TRBD1 | NA | TRBV30 | TGTGCCTGGAGTTTGGGACAGGGGACCGGGGAGCTGTTTTTT | CAWSLGQGTGELFF
TRBJ2-7 | TRBD2 | many | TRBV10-2 | TGCGCCCGCACGACTAGCGCTTCCTACGAGCAGTACTTC | CARTTSASYEQYF
TRBJ1-1 | TRBD1 | many | TRBV10-3 | TGTGCCATCAGGGGACAGGGGAGGACCACTGAAGCTTTCTTT | CAIRGQGRTTEAFF
TRBJ2-3 | NA | many | TRBV7-2 | TGTGCCAGCAGCTTAGTGAGCGCAGATACGCAGTATTTT | CASSLVSADTQYF
TRBJ2-7 | TRBD2 | many | TRBV11-2 | TGTGCCAGCAGCCCGTCCGGGACTAGCGGCGAGCAGTACTTC | CASSPSGTSGEQYF
TRBJ1-1 | NA | NA | TRBV30 | TGTGCCTGGAGGAGGGTGAACACTGAAGCTTTCTTT | CAWRRVNTEAFF
TRBJ2-3 | TRBD1 | many | TRBV12-3/TRBV12-4 | TGTGCCAGCAGTTTTGGGTGGAGGGGACAGGGACGAGATACGCAGTATTTT | CASSFGWRGQGRDTQYF
TRBJ2-5 | TRBD1 | many | TRBV5-1 | TGCGCCAGCTTAGGGACAGGGGGAGAGACCCAGTACTTC | CASLGTGGETQYF